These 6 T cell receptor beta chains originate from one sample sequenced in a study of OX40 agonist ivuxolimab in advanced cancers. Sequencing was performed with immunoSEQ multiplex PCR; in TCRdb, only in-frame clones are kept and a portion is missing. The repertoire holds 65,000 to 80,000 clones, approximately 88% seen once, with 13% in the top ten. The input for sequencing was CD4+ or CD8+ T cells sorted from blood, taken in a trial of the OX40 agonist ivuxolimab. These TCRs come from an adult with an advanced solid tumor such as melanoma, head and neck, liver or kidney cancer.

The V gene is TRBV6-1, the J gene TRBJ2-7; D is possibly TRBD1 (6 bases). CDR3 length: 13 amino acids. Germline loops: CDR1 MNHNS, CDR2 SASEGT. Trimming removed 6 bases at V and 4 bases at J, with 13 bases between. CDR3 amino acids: CASSATGWYEQYF. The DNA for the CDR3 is TGTGCCAGCAGCGCTACAGGGTGGTACGAGCAGTACTTC.

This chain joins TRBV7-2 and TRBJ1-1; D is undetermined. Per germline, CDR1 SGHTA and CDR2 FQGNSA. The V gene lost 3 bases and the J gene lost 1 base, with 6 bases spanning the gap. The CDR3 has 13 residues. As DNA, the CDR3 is TGTGCCAGCAGCTTGGTCTGGAACACTGAAGCTTTCTTT. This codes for CASSLVWNTEAFF.

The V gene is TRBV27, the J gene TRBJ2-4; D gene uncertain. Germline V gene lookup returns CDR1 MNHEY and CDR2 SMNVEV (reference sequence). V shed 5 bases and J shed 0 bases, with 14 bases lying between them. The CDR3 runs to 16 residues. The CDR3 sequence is CASSLGGFVAKNIQYF. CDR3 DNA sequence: TGTGCCAGCAGTCTGGGCGGTTTCGTAGCCAAAAACATTCAGTACTTC.

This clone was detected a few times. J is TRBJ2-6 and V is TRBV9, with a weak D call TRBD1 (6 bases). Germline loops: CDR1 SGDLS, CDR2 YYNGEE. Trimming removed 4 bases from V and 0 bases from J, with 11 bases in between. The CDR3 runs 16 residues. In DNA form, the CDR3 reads TGTGCCAGCAGCCTTTCGACAGGCTCTGGGGCCAACGTCCTGACTTTC. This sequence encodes CASSLSTGSGANVLTF.

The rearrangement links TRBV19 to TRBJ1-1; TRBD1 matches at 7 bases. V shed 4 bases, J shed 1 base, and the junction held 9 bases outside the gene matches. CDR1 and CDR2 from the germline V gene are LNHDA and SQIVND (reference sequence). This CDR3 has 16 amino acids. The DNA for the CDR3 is TGTGCCAGTAGTAGGGAGACAGGGAAGGGGAACACTGAAGCTTTCTTT. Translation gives CASSRETGKGNTEAFF.

The CDR3 protein is CAINRGLSEGDTQYF. Written as DNA, the CDR3 is TGTGCCATAAACCGGGGACTCAGCGAGGGAGATACGCAGTATTTT. The gene calls are TRBV10-3 and TRBJ2-3; a possible D gene is TRBD2 (6 bases). V lost 9 bases and J lost 5, with 21 bases in between. The V gene's germline CDR1 is ENHRY and CDR2 SYGVKD. The CDR3 runs 15 residues.